What follows are 24 T cell receptor beta chains derived from one specimen sequenced in a study of blood T cells in healthy people across ages. For the second PCR, which ran for about 7 to 11 cycles, a sample-barcoded 5' primer and a J-beta primer mix were used. Via MiXCR, TCRdb re-called the 5' RACE reads, giving one row per CDR3 protein. This sample has 1,300,000 or so distinct CDR3 sequences, with approximately 60% found just once. Sequenced input: blood. These receptors all stem from a man aged 18 to 30 in good health.

The chain uses TRBV7-9 and TRBJ2-1, with 8 bases fitting TRBD2. This CDR3 has 15 amino acids. Germline lookup yields CDR1 SEHNR and CDR2 FQNEAQ (reference sequence). The V and J ends lost 1 base and 5 bases, in that order; junction bases with no gene match: 4. The CDR3 reads CASSLELAVNNEQFF. The CDR3 DNA reads TGTGCCAGCAGCTTAGAACTAGCGGTAAACAATGAGCAGTTCTTC.

Notes on this clonotype: Germline and junction disagree at one end, which may indicate a read error. The chain recombines TRBV7-7 with TRBJ2-4, with D maybe TRBD1 (5 bases). The closer fit of TRBJ2-7 to the DNA end suggests the J call may be wrong. Germline-derived CDR1 and CDR2 are SSHAT and FNYEAQ (reference sequence). This CDR3 is built from 15 residues. CDR3 in amino acids: CASSLGAQPTYEQYF. As DNA, the CDR3 is TGTGCTAGCAGCTTAGGGGCGCAGCCTACCTACGAGCAGTACTTC.

This chain joins TRBV20-1 and TRBJ2-1; 10 bases line up with TRBD2. Trimming cost V 4 bases and J 2 bases; bases outside gene matches: 2. The length of the CDR3 is 14 residues. CDR1 is DFQATT and CDR2 is SNEGSKA in the germline V gene (reference sequence). CDR3 protein: CSAIAGGTYNEQFF. The CDR3 bases are TGCAGTGCTATAGCGGGAGGAACCTACAATGAGCAGTTCTTC.

The chain carries TRBV6-5 and TRBJ2-7; TRBD2 matches at 7 bases. Germline-derived CDR1 and CDR2 are MNHEY and SVGAGI. V trimming: 4 bases; J trimming: 2 bases; junction bases outside the gene matches: 11. The CDR3 runs 16 residues. CDR3 sequence: CASSSRSGQSPYEQYF. The CDR3 nucleotides are TGTGCCAGCAGTTCCCGTAGCGGGCAGAGCCCCTACGAGCAGTACTTC.

The V gene is TRBV3-1, the J gene TRBJ2-3, with 8 bases that match TRBD2. Germline lookup yields CDR1 LGHDT and CDR2 YNNKEL (reference sequence). V lost 3 bases to trimming and J lost 2 bases; unmatched junction nucleotides: 10. This CDR3 has 17 amino acids. The CDR3 region has the DNA TGTGCCAGCAGCCATTACTTAGCGGGACAAACCACAGATACGCAGTATTTT. Amino acids: CASSHYLAGQTTDTQYF.

The V and J genes are TRBV29-1 and TRBJ2-7; D is uncertain. CDR1 is SQVTM, CDR2 ANQGSEA, per germline. Trimming removed 6 bases at V and 2 bases at J, with 11 bases between. The length of the CDR3 is 12 residues. The CDR3 protein is CSVVGAPYEQYF. CDR3 DNA: TGCAGCGTAGTGGGCGCCCCCTACGAGCAGTACTTC.

In the case of this clonotype: An end of the junction differs from the germline gene, which may be a read error. In DNA, the CDR3 is TGTGCCAGCTCTCCAGGGGCCTACGGGCAGTACTTC. This encodes CASSPGAYGQYF. This chain uses TRBV27 with TRBJ2-7; a possible D gene is TRBD1 (6 bases). The germline gives CDR1 MNHEY, CDR2 SMNVEV (reference sequence). The CDR3 runs 12 residues.

This clonotype was found once. This chain uses TRBV12-3 or TRBV12-4 with TRBJ2-1, with a weak D call TRBD2 (6 bases). This CDR3 spans 18 amino acids. Trimming removed 0 bases at V and 3 bases at J, with 18 bases between. CDR3: CASSLAYFEVAVYNEQFF. As DNA, the CDR3 is TGTGCCAGCAGTTTAGCATACTTCGAGGTAGCGGTCTACAATGAGCAGTTCTTC.

The V gene is TRBV4-1, the J gene TRBJ1-5; TRBD1 is a possible D gene (6 bases). The CDR3 consists of 17 residues. Trimming removed 4 bases from V and 2 bases from J, with 18 bases in between. The V gene's germline CDR1 is MGHRA and CDR2 YSYEKL. Here the CDR3 reads CASSPLDRGGGNQPQHF. The CDR3 nucleotides read TGCGCCAGCAGCCCCCTTGATCGAGGGGGGGGCAATCAGCCCCAGCATTTT.

Ten or more counts support this clonotype. The rearrangement links TRBV13 to TRBJ2-3; the D is unclear. There are 15 residues in the CDR3. CDR1 and CDR2 (germline): PRHDT, FYEKMQ (reference sequence). V shed 4 bases and J shed 2 bases, with 13 bases lying between them. The CDR3 here is CASSSQPSSTDTQYF. The CDR3 nucleotides are TGTGCCAGCAGCTCCCAGCCCTCATCCACAGATACGCAGTATTTT.

J is TRBJ1-2 and V is TRBV29-1; D unclear. The CDR3 extends over 13 amino acids. Looked up from germline, CDR1 is SQVTM and CDR2 is ANQGSEA. V gave up 0 bases and J gave up 5 bases, with 10 bases separating them. CDR3 coding DNA: TGCAGCGTTGAAGATCCCAGAAGATATGGCTACACCTTC. Translating it yields CSVEDPRRYGYTF. The full variable domain, with the rest looked up from reference TRBV29-1 and TRBJ1-2, is SAVISQKPSRDICQRGTSLTIQCQVDSQVTMMFWYRQQPGQSLTLIATANQGSEATYESGFVIDKFPISRPNLTFSTLTVSNMSPEDSSIYLCSVEDPRRYGYTFGSGTRLTVV.

This clonotype was seen just once. The chain employs TRBV10-3 and TRBJ2-3, with 10 bases identical to TRBD2. CDR1 is ENHRY, CDR2 SYGVKD, per germline. There are 16 residues in the CDR3. Trimming took 2 bases from V and 6 from J; bases not matched to a gene: 8. The CDR3 DNA sequence: TGTGCCATCAGTGAGCAGCGGGGGGGGAGAAGTGATACGCAGTATTTT. The encoded protein is CAISEQRGGRSDTQYF.

The V call is TRBV5-1, the J call TRBJ2-6, with 7 bases that match TRBD1. With V trimmed by 4 bases and J by 1 base, 2 bases remained unmatched. The CDR3 has 15 amino acids. The V gene's germline CDR1 is SGHRS and CDR2 YFSETQ. CDR3 bases: TGCGCCAGCAGCCACAGGGGATCTGGGGCCAACGTCCTGACTTTC. Protein sequence: CASSHRGSGANVLTF. The full variable domain, in which reference TRBV5-1 and TRBJ2-6 provide the parts outside the CDR3, is KAGVTQTPRYLIKTRGQQVTLSCSPISGHRSVSWYQQTPGQGLQFLFEYFSETQRNKGNFPGRFSGRQFSNSRSEMNVSTLELGDSALYLCASSHRGSGANVLTFGAGSRLTVL.

This CDR3 is CASSLLTELSYEQYF. The DNA of the CDR3 is TGCGCCAGCAGCTTGCTGACAGAGCTAAGCTACGAGCAGTACTTC. V and J are TRBV5-1 and TRBJ2-7, with a possible D match to TRBD1 (5 bases). CDR3 length equals 15 residues. CDR1 and CDR2 (germline): SGHRS, YFSETQ. Between the trimmed V and J ends, which lost 1 base and 3 bases, there was a span of 14 bases.

The sample holds a few counts of this clonotype. DNA for the CDR3: TGTGCCAGTAGTATAGCAGATACGCAGTATTTT. Its protein is CASSIADTQYF. This sequence joins TRBV6-2 or TRBV6-3 and TRBJ2-3; D is ambiguous. With 9 bases removed from V and 4 bases from J, the gap between germline ends came to 8 bases. The CDR3 is 11 amino acids. CDR1 is MNHEY, CDR2 SVGEGT, per germline.

This clonotype occurred once. The genes are TRBV28 and TRBJ1-6; 10 bases are a match to TRBD1. Trimming took 3 bases from V and 6 from J; bases not matched to a gene: 14. The CDR3 extends over 19 amino acids. In germline, CDR1 is MDHEN, CDR2 SYDVKM. DNA of the CDR3: TGTGCCAGCAGTTTCGGTCTCTATCCCGGACAGGGGGGTAATTCACCCCTCCACTTT. Translation: CASSFGLYPGQGGNSPLHF.

This clonotype was seen once. CDR3 residues: CATLRDSDYGYTF. CDR3 coding DNA: TGTGCCACCCTGCGGGACAGTGACTATGGCTACACCTTC. This chain joins TRBV7-9 and TRBJ1-2; 7 bases align to TRBD1. CDR1 is SEHNR, CDR2 FQNEAQ, per germline (reference sequence). The CDR3 is 13 residues long. The ends lost 10 bases at V and 3 bases at J; junction bases unmatched: 8.

The chain links TRBV20-1 to TRBJ1-1, with D maybe TRBD1 (6 bases). Germline CDR1 DFQATT, CDR2 SNEGSKA (reference sequence). CDR3 size: 11 residues. V was clipped by 2 bases and J by 13 bases, with 14 bases between them. The CDR3, as DNA: TGCAGTGCTAGACTCACAGGGCTCGATTTCTTT. Translation: CSARLTGLDFF.

This clonotype has just one count. V is TRBV7-9 and J is TRBJ1-1; the match to TRBD1 covers 7 bases. The junction had 10 bases not matched to a gene; V was cut back by 4 bases and J by 2 bases. CDR1 is SEHNR and CDR2 is FQNEAQ in the germline V gene (reference sequence). This CDR3 spans 16 amino acids. CDR3 bases: TGTGCCAGCAGCTCCTCCTTCGGGACAGCTAACACTGAAGCTTTCTTT. Translated, it gives CASSSSFGTANTEAFF. The entire variable domain, with the rest obtained from reference TRBV7-9 and TRBJ1-1, is as follows: DTGVSQNPRHKITKRGQNVTFRCDPISEHNRLYWYRQTLGQGPEFLTYFQNEAQLEKSRLLSDRFSAERPKGSFSTLEIQRTEQGDSAMYLCASSSSFGTANTEAFFGQGTRLTVV.

This chain links TRBV25-1 with TRBJ2-7; a weak D match, TRBD2 (5 bases). The germline gives CDR1 MGHDK, CDR2 SYGVNS. Trimming pared 1 base from V and 9 bases from J, leaving 25 bases between. The length of the CDR3 is 17 residues. CDR3 in amino acids: CASSESLGWERSGVQYF. CDR3 coding DNA: TGTGCCAGCAGTGAATCTTTGGGGTGGGAGAGATCAGGCGTGCAGTACTTC.

This clonotype was observed many times. The chain links TRBV4-1 to TRBJ2-7; 9 nucleotides line up with TRBD1. This CDR3 is built from 14 residues. J was trimmed by 0 bases and V by 6 bases; bases with no gene match: 3. CDR1 is MGHRA and CDR2 is YSYEKL in the germline V gene. DNA for the CDR3: TGCGCCAGCAGTGGACAGGGGAGCTCCTACGAGCAGTACTTC. Its protein is CASSGQGSSYEQYF.

The chain combines TRBV18 with TRBJ1-1; 10 bases map to TRBD1. The CDR3 runs to 18 residues. The germline CDR1 and CDR2 sequences are KGHSH and LQKENI. V gave up 3 bases and J gave up 0 bases; unmatched junction bases: 10. The CDR3 reads CASSPGTGVSGVNTEAFF. For the CDR3, the DNA is TGTGCCAGCTCACCCGGGACAGGGGTCTCCGGGGTGAACACTGAAGCTTTCTTT.

V is TRBV6-1 and J is TRBJ2-6; D unclear. The germline V gene has CDR1 MNHNS and CDR2 SASEGT. The CDR3 totals 20 residues. Trimming shortened V by 4 bases and J by 2 bases, and 24 bases separated the two germline ends. Here the CDR3 reads CASSVDGRVKRWTGANVLTF. Here the CDR3 DNA reads TGTGCCAGCAGTGTTGATGGAAGGGTTAAGCGCTGGACTGGGGCCAACGTCCTGACTTTC.

This chain uses TRBV10-3 with TRBJ2-7; 7 bases agree with TRBD2. CDR1 is ENHRY and CDR2 is SYGVKD in the germline V gene. J lost 4 bases, V lost 1 base, and 1 base had no gene match. This CDR3 spans 13 amino acids. The CDR3 DNA is TGTGCCATCAGTGAGTGGGGGGGATACGAGCAGTACTTC. Translation gives CAISEWGGYEQYF.